One TCR beta chain is described in this entry. Its antigen has not been determined. It has no much larger one-base neighbor in the sample; base qualities were not kept. Other nucleotide sequences from this sample produce the same CDR3. The data originate from a study of resident and recirculating memory T cells in vitiligo listed by TCRdb under 2018. In terms of the full investigation: The study took epidermis from shave biopsies of two lesional and two nonlesional sites, plus PBMCs, from each of a few stable vitiligo patients for TCR beta sequencing. The human TCR beta sequencing was designed to test whether specific clones found in lesional vitiligo skin differed from the clones found in nonlesional skin and in blood. Samples were homogenized without cell sorting just before genomic DNA extraction with the Qiagen DNeasy Blood & Tissue Kit.

The investigation overall reported the following: No unique dominant TCR clone was detected, and clonality varied among vitiligo lesions. Working out how much the T cell clones identified in the vitiligo lesions and the human Trm versus Tcm pools each contribute will require future mechanistic studies. Even within a single patient, overlap and correlation analysis found no significant repertoire overlap between any biopsies apart from each lesion compared with itself. TCR sequences were not conserved across biopsy sites or patients, suggesting that different T cell clones infiltrate different lesions, described as private specificity.

The CDR1 and CDR2 encoded by the germline V gene are MNHEY and SVGAGI. Taken from cysteine to phenylalanine, the CDR3 has 14 residues. CDR3 DNA only is kept here, 42 bases in frame from base 1. V is pruned by 6 bases and J by 4 bases, leaving 6 bases of the junction without a gene match. Stable vitiligo was defined as no change in lesions over the previous 6 months. For classification as stable, the absence of confetti depigmentation, a clinical sign of active vitiligo, was additionally required. Any patient who had received treatment in the previous three months was excluded. Ficoll density gradient centrifugation was used to isolate PBMCs from heparinized blood, after which the PBMCs were flash-frozen. The immunoSEQ hsTCRB kit was used to amplify TCR beta chains from genomic DNA. TCR beta libraries were sequenced on an Illumina MiSeq instrument by the immunoSEQ service. Per the original workflow: The immunoSEQ Analyzer was used to analyze the repertoire data. The table was pulled from immuneACCESS by TCRdb, which kept in-frame rearrangements only. Such tables lose some clones; where checked, under half of the loss comes from unresolved V genes, and the rest has no known cause. The DNA was the basis for D and trimming; V, J and clone size are from that table. Within this sample are around 70,000 clones, with 80% to 95% of them counted one time only. The ten largest clones represent more than 4% of the sample.

Sequencing used blood. The chain is made from TRBV6-5 and TRBJ1-3, with 7 junctional bases fitting TRBD1. The origin of this receptor is a male donor with vitiligo. The sequenced DNA: TGTGCCAGCAGACAGGGGTACGCCGGAAACACCATATATTTT. Translated, it reads CASRQGYAGNTIYF.